The entry that follows covers one TCR beta chain sequence. Germline V gene sequence: CDR1 SGHTA, CDR2 FQGTGA. This CDR3 has 16 residues. V was trimmed by 5 bases and J by 3 bases, leaving 19 bases between them. In the original processing: Cell counts per sample came from amplifying reference gene primers. Measured with immunoSEQ multiplex PCR; TCRdb has only the in-frame clones, and not every one. V, J and clone size reflect that table, while D and trimming were determined from the DNA. In the table there are 100,000 to 150,000 clones, around 81% of which are singletons. Patients at the Seattle site were enrolled during active infection and followed longitudinally. The sample is drawn from a study of blood T cell repertoires in COVID-19. Study details: COVID-19 samples, acute and convalescent, were from the United States, Italy and Spain. The analysed material was cDNA or gDNA that came from T cells, B-cell-depleted T cells, or PBMCs.

The J gene is TRBJ1-1, the V gene TRBV7-3, with D hard to call. This clonotype was sampled from a man aged 25 to 45 with COVID-19, enrolled during active disease. Sequenced sample: peripheral blood. The CDR3 sequence: CASSVVGEGADTEAFF. DNA of the CDR3: TGTGCCAGCAGCGTTGTCGGGGAGGGAGCGGACACTGAAGCTTTCTTT.